One sample yielded the 15 T cell receptor beta chains listed below, sequenced in a study of cytomegalovirus exposure and HLA in healthy donors. In the PCR, 60 Vbeta and 13 Jbeta primers were used. The table came from immunoSEQ multiplex PCR; TCRdb's copy has only in-frame clones and leaves some out. The sample holds around 200,000 clones, roughly 88% seen once. The sequenced material came from PBMCs. These receptors were taken from a girl between 2 and 10 years old in good health and CMV-seropositive.

This clone was observed once. V and J are TRBV10-3 and TRBJ2-1; TRBD2 aligns across 10 bases. The trim removed 6 bases at V and 4 bases at J, leaving 6 bases unmatched. CDR1 and CDR2 from the germline V gene are ENHRY and SYGVKD. The CDR3 spans 15 residues. In DNA form, the CDR3 reads TGTGCCATCAGCGGGACTAGCGCAATTTACAATGAGCAGTTCTTC. Translation gives CAISGTSAIYNEQFF.

This clone was seen more than once but under ten times. The chain recombines TRBV7-6 with TRBJ2-2; 9 bases are a match to TRBD1. Germline V gene data show CDR1 as SGHVS and CDR2 as FNYEAQ. Trimming removed 6 bases from V and 3 bases from J; junction bases left unmatched: 2. The length of the CDR3 is 14 residues. CDR3 sequence: CASRRTGDTGELFF. The CDR3 DNA follows: TGTGCCAGCAGACGGACAGGGGACACCGGGGAGCTGTTTTTT.

The chain employs TRBV6-5 and TRBJ2-3; tentative D call: TRBD2 (5 bases). CDR3 size: 15 residues. The germline V and J ends were trimmed by 2 bases and 1 base, with 10 bases remaining between them. CDR1 MNHEY and CDR2 SVGAGI come from the germline V gene. The CDR3 loop is CASSYIHGGTDTQYF. The CDR3 region has the DNA TGTGCCAGCAGTTACATTCACGGGGGCACAGATACGCAGTATTTT.

This clone was detected only a few times. The chain joins TRBV6-6 to TRBJ2-2, with TRBD1 matching over 8 bases. Germline V gene lookup returns CDR1 MNHNY and CDR2 SVGAGI (reference sequence). V lost 6 bases to trimming and J lost 3 bases; unmatched junction nucleotides: 6. This CDR3 has 15 residues. DNA for the CDR3: TGTGCCAGCAGGAGCGACAGGGGAGACACCGGGGAGCTGTTTTTT. Its translation: CASRSDRGDTGELFF.

The gene calls are TRBV27 and TRBJ2-7, with TRBD2 matching 8 bases. The V gene end was trimmed by 1 base and the J gene end by 2 bases; junction bases not matched to a gene: 4. CDR3 length equals 15 residues. CDR1 is MNHEY, CDR2 SMNVEV, per germline (reference sequence). CDR3 region: CASSLLGGRPYEQYF. The CDR3 nucleotides are TGTGCCAGCAGTTTATTGGGCGGGAGGCCCTACGAGCAGTACTTC.

This clone was seen a single time. The J gene is TRBJ1-5, the V gene TRBV13; maybe TRBD1 (5 bases). From germline, CDR1 is PRHDT and CDR2 FYEKMQ (reference sequence). V lost 0 bases and J 4 bases, leaving 10 bases between the germline ends. CDR3 length: 15 amino acids. As DNA, the CDR3 is TGTGCCAGCAGCTTAGGCAGCGGGGGAAATCAGCCCCAGCATTTT. Protein product: CASSLGSGGNQPQHF.

This clone occurred once. This chain links TRBV9 with TRBJ2-1, with D unresolved. The germline V and J ends were trimmed by 0 bases and 0 bases, with 10 bases remaining between them. Per germline, CDR1 SGDLS and CDR2 YYNGEE. CDR3 length: 16 residues. The CDR3 region has the DNA TGTGCCAGCAGCGTAGAATCCCGTAACTCCTACAATGAGCAGTTCTTC. It is translated as CASSVESRNSYNEQFF.

The chain is built from TRBV6-1 and TRBJ2-7; D is unclear. CDR1 is MNHNS, CDR2 SASEGT, per germline. Between the trimmed V and J ends, which lost 4 bases and 3 bases, there was a span of 10 bases. The CDR3 runs 13 residues. The CDR3 sequence: CASSGAQLYEQYF. Written as DNA, the CDR3 is TGTGCCAGCAGTGGGGCCCAGCTCTACGAGCAGTACTTC.

This clone appeared a single time. The V gene is TRBV19, the J gene TRBJ1-4; TRBD1 matches 9 bases. The CDR3 spans 15 residues. After removal of 6 bases from V and 8 bases from J, the junction contained 10 bases not matched to a gene. From germline, CDR1 is LNHDA and CDR2 SQIVND (reference sequence). The CDR3 region is CASSNSPGQGEKLFF. The DNA of the CDR3 is TGTGCCAGTAGCAATTCACCGGGACAGGGCGAAAAACTGTTTTTT.

The chain is built from TRBV4-1 and TRBJ2-2, with 14 bases matching TRBD2. CDR3 size: 19 residues. CDR1 MGHRA and CDR2 YSYEKL come from the germline V gene. J lost 5 bases, V lost 3 bases, and 11 bases had no gene match. CDR3 coding DNA: TGCGCCAGCAGCCACCCACCGGGACTAGCGGGAGTAGGAACCGGGGAGCTGTTTTTT. Its translation: CASSHPPGLAGVGTGELFF.

The V gene is TRBV9, the J gene TRBJ1-2; 12 positions agree with TRBD1. Germline V gives CDR1 SGDLS, CDR2 YYNGEE. The CDR3 contains 14 residues. V lost 4 bases, J lost 5 bases, and 3 bases stayed unmatched. CDR3 nucleotides: TGTGCCAGCAGCTCGGGACAGGGGGCTTATGGCTACACCTTC. Its protein product is CASSSGQGAYGYTF.

The count of this clone is one. The chain couples TRBV27 to TRBJ2-7; 9 bases match TRBD1. Losses at the gene ends were 4 bases for V and 4 bases for J; bases not matched to a gene: 8. The germline V gene encodes CDR1 MNHEY and CDR2 SMNVEV (reference sequence). This CDR3 is built from 15 residues. The CDR3 here is CASSSTGTGKYEQYF. The CDR3 DNA follows: TGTGCCAGCAGTTCAACCGGGACAGGGAAGTACGAGCAGTACTTC.

The chain combines TRBV6-6 with TRBJ2-3, with D tentatively TRBD2 (6 bases). The V end was cut by 4 bases, the J end by 4 bases, with 9 bases between. CDR1 is MNHNY and CDR2 is SVGAGI in the germline V gene (reference sequence). The CDR3 length is 13 residues. CDR3 sequence (DNA): TGTGCCAGCAGTTTTGCTAGCGCAGATACGCAGTATTTT. It translates to CASSFASADTQYF.

The gene calls are TRBV10-3 and TRBJ1-6; 7 bases align to TRBD1. The CDR3 extends over 15 amino acids. Looked up from germline, CDR1 is ENHRY and CDR2 is SYGVKD. After removal of 2 bases from V and 7 bases from J, the junction contained 5 bases not matched to a gene. CDR3 residues: CAISEPDRENSPLHF. In DNA form, the CDR3 reads TGTGCCATCAGTGAGCCCGACAGGGAAAATTCACCCCTCCACTTT.

The chain uses TRBV19 and TRBJ2-2; TRBD1 agrees at 7 bases. CDR3 size: 14 residues. Losses at the gene ends were 4 bases for V and 4 bases for J; bases not matched to a gene: 3. Per germline, CDR1 LNHDA and CDR2 SQIVND (reference sequence). The CDR3: CASSRQGPTGELFF. The CDR3 DNA follows: TGTGCCAGTAGTAGACAGGGACCCACCGGGGAGCTGTTTTTT.